The subject of this entry is one TCR beta chain. Its antigen is not yet known. Base qualities were left out, and no much larger clone turns up one base away. In the prospective study, participants were roughly 18 to 100 years old, resided in around 25 geographic areas of the United States, and were enrolled through a virtual design. In the prospective study, participants were assigned to cohorts based on the clinical history participants reported in a screening survey and a study questionnaire. Each participant in the prospective study had whole blood, serum and a nasopharyngeal or oropharyngeal swab collected by mobile phlebotomists. Prospective study participants could optionally give additional blood draws and questionnaires over an approximately 2-month period. Before DNA extraction, blood samples from the prospective study were shipped at room temperature or frozen. TCRbeta CDR3 regions were amplified from genomic DNA by means of the immunoSEQ Assay, a bias-controlled multiplex PCR. Per the source publication's procedure: The number of nucleated cells in each sample was estimated from the amplification of reference gene primers within the assay. Sequence reads were collapsed and filtered to measure the absolute abundance of every unique TCRbeta CDR3 rearrangement. For each sample, productive Simpson clonality was calculated as the square root of Simpson's diversity index over productive rearrangements. The immuneACCESS repertoire file appears here via TCRdb, limited to in-frame rearrangements. These files lack a portion of the clones; in checked studies, under half of the deficit traces to unresolved V genes, and the cause of the others is not known. From that table come the V and J calls and clone size; the DNA was used to work out D and trimming. This sample is represented by about 400,000 clones; 87% of them were singletons. The ten top clones hold over 1.5% of the sample.

The data are from a study of blood T cell repertoires in COVID-19 (dated by TCRdb to 2020 to 2021). For the study in its entirety: Samples from collaborators originated in the United States, Italy and Spain and spanned both the acute and convalescent phases of COVID-19. The dataset comprised deeply sampled blood TCRbeta repertoires from subjects exposed to, actively infected with, or recovered from COVID-19. Nearly every sample came with metadata listing a de-identified subject ID, COVID-19 status, age in years and sex. Samples were obtained from the ongoing ImmuneRACE study (first 160 participants) and from some 1,300 subjects provided by 6 global collaborators. Where available, HLA class I and class II types were taken from metadata supplied by the sample provider and were not determined by assay-based typing. The material from the prospective study consisted of cDNA or gDNA derived from T cells, B-cell-depleted T cells, or PBMCs. The repertoires were made available in a free public database intended to serve as a resource for research on the immune response to SARS-CoV-2.

Cut back by 2 bases and 7 bases, the V and J ends lie 27 bases apart. From cysteine to phenylalanine, the CDR3 is 19 amino acids long. Of the read, only the CDR3 DNA is kept; its 57 bases are in frame from base 1. CDR1 and CDR2 (SGHVS, FQNEAQ) derive from the germline V gene. What the authors observed across the whole study: The amount of clinical and demographic metadata varied by source and participant and was provided uncurated.

This TCR derives from a woman younger than 35 with acute COVID-19. The V gene is TRBV7-8 and the J gene is TRBJ1-5, and the D gene may be TRBD1, 6 bases matching. Sequencing was carried out using PBMCs or T cells enriched from blood (not recorded which). The DNA is TGTGCCAGCAGCTTAATGGGGGGCGGGGGGGGCGCGGGTCACCAGCCCCAGCATTTT. This is translated as CASSLMGGGGGAGHQPQHF.